The clone carrying this T cell receptor beta chain has a handful of counts. A second PCR, run for roughly 7 to 11 cycles, used a sample-barcoded 5' primer plus a J-beta primer mix. MiXCR was run by TCRdb on the 5' RACE reads, yielding one entry per CDR3 protein. The table shows more than 700,000 distinct CDR3 sequences, with 53% occurring only once. This record belongs to a study of blood T cells in healthy people across ages. This CDR3 spans 14 amino acids. Between the trimmed V and J ends, which lost 5 bases and 5 bases, there was a span of 15 bases. Germline V gene data show CDR1 as MDHEN and CDR2 as SYDVKM.

The chain employs TRBV28 and TRBJ2-5; D may be TRBD1 or TRBD2 (5 bases each). The receptor was derived from a man older than 75 in good health. Sequenced input: blood. The CDR3 DNA follows: TGTGCCAGCAGTCCGGGACCAGCGCGGGAGACCCAGTACTTC. This translates into CASSPGPARETQYF.